A selection of T cell receptor beta chains follows, all from one sample in a study of control samples from healthy donors and cancer patients. Assay used: immunoSEQ multiplex PCR; TCRdb lists only in-frame clones, some missing. The sample includes 90,000 or so clones, around four fifths seen only once; the top ten take around a fifth. The sequenced sample consisted of blood. The receptors derive from a man aged 25-45 years in good health. Each CDR3 is given with its conserved first and last residue. The order of the fields is V gene, D gene, clone size, J gene, CDR3 protein, CDR3 DNA. The D gene is left open where the match is weak. Expanded clones get a size class; other rows say once, few or many, or leave the size out.

>TRBV7-9|TRBD1|large|TRBJ2-7
CASSSGTGGEQYF
TGTGCCAGCAGCTCCGGGACAGGGGGCGAGCAGTACTTC
>TRBV3-1/TRBV3-2|TRBD1|-|TRBJ1-6
CASSQRQGFAPLHF
TGTGCCAGCAGCCAGAGACAGGGTTTCGCACCCCTCCACTTT
>TRBV25-1|TRBD1|once|TRBJ1-4
CASSDRGWNEKLFF
TGTGCCAGCAGCGACAGGGGTTGGAATGAAAAACTGTTTTTT
>TRBV15|TRBD2|-|TRBJ2-2
CATSTVTSGGLWTGELFF
TGTGCCACCAGCACCGTGACTAGCGGGGGCCTCTGGACCGGGGAGCTGTTTTTT
>TRBV3-1/TRBV3-2|-|-|TRBJ2-2
CASSPSDETPWNTGELFF
TGTGCCAGCAGCCCAAGTGACGAGACACCCTGGAACACCGGGGAGCTGTTTTTT
>TRBV7-3|-|-|TRBJ2-1
CASSYIQGNEQFF
TGTGCCAGCAGCTACATTCAGGGGAATGAGCAGTTCTTC
>TRBV7-9|-|-|TRBJ1-2
CASSLAGGENYGYTF
TGTGCCAGCAGCCTCGCCGGGGGTGAAAACTATGGCTACACCTTC
>TRBV5-1|TRBD2|-|TRBJ2-5
CASSLWTSVETQYF
TGCGCCAGCAGCTTATGGACTAGCGTGGAGACCCAGTACTTC
>TRBV5-1|TRBD1|-|TRBJ1-4
CASSSGQGQEKLFF
TGCGCCAGCAGCTCGGGACAGGGTCAAGAAAAACTGTTTTTT
>TRBV7-9|-|-|TRBJ1-5
CASSLVGDLPPQHF
TGTGCCAGCAGCCTAGTCGGGGATTTACCGCCCCAGCATTTT
>TRBV6-5|-|-|TRBJ2-3
CASSYRGATDTQYF
TGTGCCAGCAGTTACCGGGGGGCAACAGATACGCAGTATTTT
>TRBV3-1/TRBV3-2|TRBD2|-|TRBJ2-3
CASSQGTRSDTQYF
TGTGCCAGCAGCCAGGGGACTAGATCTGATACGCAGTATTTT
>TRBV2|-|-|TRBJ2-3
CASSDTDTQYF
TGTGCCAGCAGCGACACAGATACGCAGTATTTT
>TRBV6-6|TRBD1|few|TRBJ1-4
CASSRSQPGQGGKLFF
TGTGCCAGCAGTCGAAGCCAACCGGGACAGGGCGGAAAACTGTTTTTT
>TRBV6-4|-|-|TRBJ2-3
CASSVQYTDTQYF
TGTGCCAGCAGTGTGCAGTACACAGATACGCAGTATTTT
>TRBV9|-|-|TRBJ1-2
CASSNRDGYGYTF
TGTGCCAGCAGCAATCGGGACGGCTATGGCTACACCTTC
>TRBV7-9|-|-|TRBJ2-3
CASSPQLRRTDTQYF
TGTGCCAGCAGCCCCCAACTTAGGAGGACAGATACGCAGTATTTT
>TRBV2|-|-|TRBJ2-7
CASSQGQIYEQYF
TGTGCCAGCAGTCAAGGACAGATCTACGAGCAGTACTTC
>TRBV20-1|TRBD1|-|TRBJ1-5
CSASGRGQGLGNQPQHF
TGCAGTGCTAGTGGCCGGGGACAGGGCCTTGGCAATCAGCCCCAGCATTTT
>TRBV10-3|-|once|TRBJ2-1
CAISESGLPSSYNEQFF
TGTGCCATCAGTGAGTCGGGTCTCCCGAGCTCCTACAATGAGCAGTTCTTC
>TRBV9|-|-|TRBJ1-2
CASSVGRFYGYTF
TGTGCCAGCAGCGTAGGACGGTTCTATGGCTACACCTTC
>TRBV7-9|-|-|TRBJ1-1
CASRVQNTEAFF
TGTGCCAGCAGAGTACAGAACACTGAAGCTTTCTTT
>TRBV5-1|TRBD1|-|TRBJ2-3
CATGDRADTQYF
TGCGCCACCGGGGACAGGGCAGATACGCAGTATTTT
>TRBV19|-|few|TRBJ1-1
CASSLKGNTEAFF
TGTGCCAGTAGTCTAAAAGGGAACACTGAAGCTTTCTTT
>TRBV5-1|-|-|TRBJ1-5
CASSPGGTLNQPQHF
TGCGCCAGCAGCCCGGGGGGGACTCTGAATCAGCCCCAGCATTTT
>TRBV18|-|few|TRBJ1-1
CASTIGGNTEAFF
TGTGCCAGCACCATCGGGGGGAACACTGAAGCTTTCTTT
>TRBV12-3/TRBV12-4|-|-|TRBJ1-2
CASSFWVGYGYTF
TGTGCCAGCAGTTTTTGGGTAGGCTATGGCTACACCTTC
>TRBV2|-|-|TRBJ2-7
CASSESPMGEQYF
TGTGCCAGCAGTGAGTCACCCATGGGCGAGCAGTACTTC
>TRBV7-2|-|-|TRBJ2-2
CASSLAPQTGELFF
TGTGCCAGCAGCTTAGCGCCACAGACCGGGGAGCTGTTTTTT
>TRBV7-2|TRBD2|-|TRBJ2-2
CASSTPLLAGVPGELFF
TGTGCCAGCAGCACCCCCCTACTAGCGGGGGTTCCAGGGGAGCTGTTTTTT
>TRBV7-6|TRBD1|-|TRBJ2-5
CASSSIDRGQTQYF
TGTGCCAGCAGCTCAATAGACAGGGGACAGACCCAGTACTTC
>TRBV6-5|TRBD1|-|TRBJ2-1
CASSRGTGGYNEQFF
TGTGCCAGCAGTCGCGGGACAGGAGGCTACAATGAGCAGTTCTTC
>TRBV9|-|-|TRBJ2-1
CASSVDQGNEQFF
TGTGCCAGCAGCGTAGATCAGGGCAATGAGCAGTTCTTC
>TRBV15|-|-|TRBJ2-1
CATSRDGLMANEQFF
TGTGCCACCAGCAGAGATGGGCTTATGGCGAATGAGCAGTTCTTC
>TRBV30|-|-|TRBJ1-4
CAWSTSGRRNEKLFF
TGTGCCTGGAGTACGTCGGGACGGAGGAATGAAAAACTGTTTTTT
>TRBV7-8|TRBD2|-|TRBJ2-2
CASSITSGFTGELFF
TGTGCCAGCAGCATCACTAGCGGGTTCACCGGGGAGCTGTTTTTT